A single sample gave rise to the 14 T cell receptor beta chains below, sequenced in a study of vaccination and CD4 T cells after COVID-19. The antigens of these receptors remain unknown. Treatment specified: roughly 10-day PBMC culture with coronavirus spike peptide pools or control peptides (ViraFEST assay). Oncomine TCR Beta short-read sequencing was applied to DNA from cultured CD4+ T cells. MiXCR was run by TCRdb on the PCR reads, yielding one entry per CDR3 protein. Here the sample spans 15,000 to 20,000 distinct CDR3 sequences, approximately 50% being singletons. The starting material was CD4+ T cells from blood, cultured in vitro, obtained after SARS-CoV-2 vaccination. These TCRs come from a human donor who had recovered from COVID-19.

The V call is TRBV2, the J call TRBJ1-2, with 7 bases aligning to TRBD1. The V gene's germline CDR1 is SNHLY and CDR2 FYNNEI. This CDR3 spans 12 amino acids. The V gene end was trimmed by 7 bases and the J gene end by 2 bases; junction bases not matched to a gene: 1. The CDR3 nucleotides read TGTGCCAGCAAAGGGGGCAACTATGGCTACACCTTC. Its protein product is CASKGGNYGYTF.

CDR3 nucleotides: TGTGCCAGCAGTTGGAGAGGGCCTAATGAAAAACTGTTTTTT. Translated: CASSWRGPNEKLFF. The chain recombines TRBV6-5 with TRBJ1-4, with no clear D. Germline values: CDR1 MNHEY, CDR2 SVGAGI. Trimming stripped 4 bases from V and 3 bases from J, with 9 bases between. The CDR3 runs to 14 residues.

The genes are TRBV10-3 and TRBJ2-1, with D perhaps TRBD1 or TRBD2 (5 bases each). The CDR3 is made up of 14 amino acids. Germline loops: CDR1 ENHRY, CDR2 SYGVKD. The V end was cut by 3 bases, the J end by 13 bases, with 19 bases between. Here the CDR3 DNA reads TGTGCCATCAGTGAACTCGGGCAGGGCGGGTTTCAGTTCTTC. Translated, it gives CAISELGQGGFQFF.

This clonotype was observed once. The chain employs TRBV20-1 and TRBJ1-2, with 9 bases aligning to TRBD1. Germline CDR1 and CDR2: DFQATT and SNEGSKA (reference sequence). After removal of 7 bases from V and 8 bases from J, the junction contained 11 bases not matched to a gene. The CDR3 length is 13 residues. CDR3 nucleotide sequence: TGCAGTGGCCCGACAGGGGGGGTTAAAGGCTACACCTTC. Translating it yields CSGPTGGVKGYTF.

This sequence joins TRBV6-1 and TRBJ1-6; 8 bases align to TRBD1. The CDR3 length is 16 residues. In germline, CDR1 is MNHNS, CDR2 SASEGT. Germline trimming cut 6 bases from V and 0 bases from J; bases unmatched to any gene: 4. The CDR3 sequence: CASRRQGSSYNSPLHF. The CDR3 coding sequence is TGTGCCAGCAGACGACAGGGGAGCTCCTATAATTCACCCCTCCACTTT.

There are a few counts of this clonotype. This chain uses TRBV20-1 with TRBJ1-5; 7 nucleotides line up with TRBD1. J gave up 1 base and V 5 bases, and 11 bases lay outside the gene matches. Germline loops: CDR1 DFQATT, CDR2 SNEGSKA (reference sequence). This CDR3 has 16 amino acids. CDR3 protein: CSADDIRDSSNQPQHF. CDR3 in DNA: TGCAGTGCTGACGACATACGGGACAGCAGCAATCAGCCCCAGCATTTT.

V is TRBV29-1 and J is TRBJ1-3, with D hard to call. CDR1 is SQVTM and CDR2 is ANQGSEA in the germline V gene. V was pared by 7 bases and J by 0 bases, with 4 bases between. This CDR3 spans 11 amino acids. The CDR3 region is CSGTSGNTIYF. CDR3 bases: TGCAGCGGGACCTCTGGAAACACCATATATTTT.

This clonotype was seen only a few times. The CDR3 protein is CASSLSLTGANTEAFF. The CDR3 coding sequence is TGTGCCAGCAGCTTATCTTTGACAGGGGCGAACACTGAAGCTTTCTTT. The chain combines TRBV7-9 with TRBJ1-1, with 8 positions matching TRBD1. Germline CDR1 reads SEHNR; CDR2 reads FQNEAQ (reference sequence). CDR3 length equals 16 residues. V lost 2 bases and J lost 1; bases outside the gene matches: 6.

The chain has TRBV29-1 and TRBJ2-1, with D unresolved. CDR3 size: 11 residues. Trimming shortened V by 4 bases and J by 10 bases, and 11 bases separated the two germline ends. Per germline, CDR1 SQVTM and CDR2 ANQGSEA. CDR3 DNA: TGCAGCGTTGGGGTTCCTAGAGAGCAGTTCTTC. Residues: CSVGVPREQFF.

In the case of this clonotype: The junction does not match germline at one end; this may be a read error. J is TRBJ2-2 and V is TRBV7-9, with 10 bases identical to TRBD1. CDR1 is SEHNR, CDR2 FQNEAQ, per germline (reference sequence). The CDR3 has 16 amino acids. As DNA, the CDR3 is TGTGCCGGCAGGCCAGCCGGGACAGGGGCTTCCGGGGAGCTGTTTTTT. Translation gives CAGRPAGTGASGELFF.

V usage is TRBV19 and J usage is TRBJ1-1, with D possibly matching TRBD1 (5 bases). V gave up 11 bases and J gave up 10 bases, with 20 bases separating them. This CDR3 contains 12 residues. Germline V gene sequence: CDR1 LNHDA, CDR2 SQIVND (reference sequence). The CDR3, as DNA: TGTGCCTCCCGTCAGGAGGGGATTGCAGCTTTCTTT. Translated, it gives CASRQEGIAAFF. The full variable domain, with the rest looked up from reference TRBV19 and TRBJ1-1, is DGGITQSPKYLFRKEGQNVTLSCEQNLNHDAMYWYRQDPGQGLRLIYYSQIVNDFQKGDIAEGYSVSREKKESFPLTVTSAQKNPTAFYLCASRQEGIAAFFGQGTRLTVV.

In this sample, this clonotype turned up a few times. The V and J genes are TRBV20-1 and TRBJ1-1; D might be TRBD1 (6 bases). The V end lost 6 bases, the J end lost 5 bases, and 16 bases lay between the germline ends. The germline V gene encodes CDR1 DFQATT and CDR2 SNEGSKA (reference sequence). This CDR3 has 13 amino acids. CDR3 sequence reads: CSAVQGWGTEAFF. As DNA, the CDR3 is TGCAGTGCAGTACAGGGATGGGGAACTGAAGCTTTCTTT.

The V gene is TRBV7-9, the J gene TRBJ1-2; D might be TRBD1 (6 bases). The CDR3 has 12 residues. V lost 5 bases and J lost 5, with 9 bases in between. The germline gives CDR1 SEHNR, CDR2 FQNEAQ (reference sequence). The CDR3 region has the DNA TGTGCCAGCAGCCGGGACACGTATGGCTACACCTTC. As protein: CASSRDTYGYTF. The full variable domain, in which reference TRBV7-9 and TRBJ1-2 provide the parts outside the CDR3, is DTGVSQNPRHKITKRGQNVTFRCDPISEHNRLYWYRQTLGQGPEFLTYFQNEAQLEKSRLLSDRFSAERPKGSFSTLEIQRTEQGDSAMYLCASSRDTYGYTFGSGTRLTVV.

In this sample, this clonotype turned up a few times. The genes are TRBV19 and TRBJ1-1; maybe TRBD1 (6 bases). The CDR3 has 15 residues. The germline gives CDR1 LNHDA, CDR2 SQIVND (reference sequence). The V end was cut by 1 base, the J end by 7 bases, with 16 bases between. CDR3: CASSIAGGGWDEAFF. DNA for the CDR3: TGTGCCAGTAGTATAGCCGGCGGGGGCTGGGATGAAGCTTTCTTT.